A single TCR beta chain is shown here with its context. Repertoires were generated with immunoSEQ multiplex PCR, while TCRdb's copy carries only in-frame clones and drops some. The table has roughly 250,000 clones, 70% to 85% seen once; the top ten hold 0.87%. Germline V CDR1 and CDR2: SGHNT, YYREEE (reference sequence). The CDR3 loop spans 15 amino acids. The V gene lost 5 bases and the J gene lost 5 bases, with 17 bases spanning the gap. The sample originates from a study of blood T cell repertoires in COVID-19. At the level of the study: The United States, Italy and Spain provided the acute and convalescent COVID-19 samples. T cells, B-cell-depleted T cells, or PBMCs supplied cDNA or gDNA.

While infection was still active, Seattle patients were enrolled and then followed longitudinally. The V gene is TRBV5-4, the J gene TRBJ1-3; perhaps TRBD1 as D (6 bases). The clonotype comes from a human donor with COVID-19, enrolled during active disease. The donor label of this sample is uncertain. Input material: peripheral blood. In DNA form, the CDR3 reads TGTGCCAGCAGTTATGGGGGGGGCTCGAGAAACACCATATATTTT. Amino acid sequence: CASSYGGGSRNTIYF.